These 24 T cell receptor beta chains share one sample of origin, sequenced in a study of cytomegalovirus exposure and HLA in healthy donors. The PCR used 60 Vbeta and 13 Jbeta primers. This table comes from immunoSEQ multiplex PCR, and its TCRdb copy is limited to in-frame clones, with some not included. The repertoire holds roughly 98,000 clones, with about 81% as singletons. Sequenced: PBMCs. These receptors were collected from a man in his forties in good health and CMV-seronegative.

This clone appeared a single time. V and J are TRBV19 and TRBJ1-1; 7 bases agree with TRBD1. Trimming at V came to 1 base and at J to 6 bases, leaving 5 bases not matched to a gene. CDR1 is LNHDA and CDR2 is SQIVND in the germline V gene (reference sequence). CDR3 length: 14 amino acids. This CDR3 reads CASSIGRTGAEAFF. The DNA for the CDR3 is TGTGCCAGTAGTATAGGCAGAACAGGGGCTGAAGCTTTCTTT.

This clone was recorded a few times. The V call is TRBV7-2, the J call TRBJ2-4, with TRBD1 matching 7 bases. Germline V gene lookup returns CDR1 SGHTA and CDR2 FQGNSA. Trimming at V came to 6 bases and at J to 12 bases, leaving 14 bases not matched to a gene. The CDR3 is 14 amino acids. The CDR3 reads CASSSRQRQGDQYF. The CDR3 DNA reads TGTGCCAGCAGTTCTCGACAGCGACAGGGTGATCAGTACTTC.

The CDR3 DNA follows: TGTGCCAGCGGAGCGGGGGGGGCTCGGGATACGCAGTATTTT. It translates to CASGAGGARDTQYF. V and J are TRBV19 and TRBJ2-3, with 10 bases that match TRBD2. The germline V gene has CDR1 LNHDA and CDR2 SQIVND (reference sequence). The CDR3 runs 14 residues. The V gene end was trimmed by 9 bases and the J gene end by 6 bases; junction bases not matched to a gene: 9.

V gene TRBV7-9 combines with J gene TRBJ2-1, with TRBD1 matching over 10 bases. Germline CDR1 reads SEHNR; CDR2 reads FQNEAQ (reference sequence). This CDR3 is 13 amino acids long. V lost 11 bases and J lost 6; bases outside the gene matches: 7. The CDR3 DNA sequence: TGTGCCGGAGAATGGACAGGGGGCAATGAGCAGTTCTTC. Translated: CAGEWTGGNEQFF.

CDR3 bases: TGTGCCAGCAATACCGGACAGCAAGAGACCCAGTACTTC. It is translated as CASNTGQQETQYF. This sequence joins TRBV28 and TRBJ2-5, with D perhaps matching TRBD1 (6 bases). Trimming removed 7 bases at V and 2 bases at J, with 11 bases between. CDR3 size: 13 residues. Germline V gene lookup returns CDR1 MDHEN and CDR2 SYDVKM.

The CDR3 region is CSDIQGARNTEAFF. In DNA, the CDR3 is TGCAGCGACATTCAGGGGGCGCGGAACACTGAAGCTTTCTTT. The chain joins TRBV29-1 to TRBJ1-1; 8 bases align to TRBD1. The length of the CDR3 is 14 residues. Germline V gives CDR1 SQVTM, CDR2 ANQGSEA. V lost 7 bases and J lost 1; bases outside the gene matches: 8.

This clone has just one count. The chain joins TRBV28 to TRBJ2-5; maybe TRBD2 (6 bases). This CDR3 region has 16 residues. Trimming pared 6 bases from V and 1 base from J, leaving 18 bases between. The germline CDR1 and CDR2 sequences are MDHEN and SYDVKM. Written as DNA, the CDR3 is TGTGCCAGCAGCCCGGTAGGGCGGGGCCCCCAAGAGACCCAGTACTTC. Translated: CASSPVGRGPQETQYF.

The V and J genes are TRBV29-1 and TRBJ2-2; a weak D match, TRBD1 (6 bases). Germline V lookup: CDR1 SQVTM, CDR2 ANQGSEA. This CDR3 region has 14 residues. V was pared by 4 bases and J by 5 bases, with 14 bases between. The CDR3 sequence is CSVGIGGWTGELFF. The CDR3 region has the DNA TGCAGCGTTGGCATAGGGGGTTGGACCGGGGAGCTGTTTTTT.

The V call is TRBV27, the J call TRBJ2-7; no reliable D call. CDR3 size: 14 residues. Trimming pared 7 bases from V and 1 base from J, leaving 14 bases between. Germline V lookup: CDR1 MNHEY, CDR2 SMNVEV (reference sequence). DNA of the CDR3: TGTGCCAGCAAGCCGGGTGGCTTGTCCTACGAGCAGTACTTC. Its translation is CASKPGGLSYEQYF.

The chain links TRBV5-4 to TRBJ2-1, with TRBD2 matching over 12 bases. The germline gives CDR1 SGHNT, CDR2 YYREEE (reference sequence). V lost 4 bases, J lost 3 bases, and 2 bases stayed unmatched. This CDR3 has 15 residues. The CDR3 is CASSQTSGGYNEQFF. CDR3 bases: TGTGCCAGCAGCCAGACTAGCGGGGGCTACAATGAGCAGTTCTTC.

This chain uses TRBV7-2 with TRBJ2-7; perhaps TRBD2 as D (6 bases). This CDR3 contains 15 residues. Germline V gene lookup returns CDR1 SGHTA and CDR2 FQGNSA. Between the trimmed V and J ends, which lost 0 bases and 0 bases, there was a span of 9 bases. Here the CDR3 reads CASSLAGGSSYEQYF. The CDR3 DNA reads TGTGCCAGCAGCTTAGCCGGGGGAAGCTCCTACGAGCAGTACTTC.

This clone was picked up a small number of times. This sequence joins TRBV19 and TRBJ2-3, with no clear D. Per the germline V gene, CDR1 is LNHDA and CDR2 is SQIVND (reference sequence). The CDR3 runs to 15 residues. V gave up 1 base and J gave up 1 base, with 9 bases separating them. The DNA for the CDR3 is TGTGCCAGTAGTATAGGGCAGTACGGCACAGATACGCAGTATTTT. Protein sequence: CASSIGQYGTDTQYF.

This clone has only a few counts. This chain connects TRBV9 to TRBJ2-2; D might be TRBD1 (7 bases). The V gene's germline CDR1 is SGDLS and CDR2 YYNGEE. V gave up 4 bases and J gave up 6 bases, with 10 bases separating them. This CDR3 contains 13 residues. CDR3 sequence: CASSFRGAGELFF. CDR3 nucleotides: TGTGCCAGCAGCTTCAGGGGGGCCGGGGAGCTGTTTTTT.

V and J are TRBV4-1 and TRBJ1-5, with TRBD1 as a possible D gene (5 bases). The CDR3 has 15 residues. V was shortened by 7 bases and J by 3 bases, with 16 bases between the two germline ends. Germline V gives CDR1 MGHRA, CDR2 YSYEKL. CDR3 sequence (DNA): TGCGCCAGCAATCGGGGGTTTTCAAACAATCAGCCCCAGCATTTT. It encodes CASNRGFSNNQPQHF.

V and J are TRBV7-6 and TRBJ2-7; 10 bases are shared with TRBD1. The CDR3 totals 15 residues. The germline gives CDR1 SGHVS, CDR2 FNYEAQ. V lost 6 bases and J lost 0; bases outside the gene matches: 5. The CDR3, as DNA: TGTGCCAGCAGTAAAGGGACAGGGGCCTCCTACGAGCAGTACTTC. Translating it yields CASSKGTGASYEQYF.

This clone appeared a single time. The J gene is TRBJ1-5, the V gene TRBV19, with D possibly TRBD1 on 6 matching bases. CDR1 is LNHDA and CDR2 is SQIVND in the germline V gene (reference sequence). V was trimmed by 5 bases and J by 3 bases, leaving 14 bases between them. CDR3 length: 15 residues. The CDR3 coding sequence is TGTGCCAGTAGTCTCTCAAGGGGGATCAATCAGCCCCAGCATTTT. Its translation is CASSLSRGINQPQHF.

This clone was detected a few times. V usage is TRBV7-9 and J usage is TRBJ1-4, with D hard to call. V lost 5 bases to trimming and J lost 5 bases, with 15 bases between them. This CDR3 spans 15 amino acids. CDR1 and CDR2 from the germline V gene are SEHNR and FQNEAQ (reference sequence). This chain's CDR3 is CASSPGEAVNEKLFF. The CDR3 DNA is TGTGCCAGCAGCCCCGGTGAAGCTGTAAATGAAAAACTGTTTTTT.

This clone was detected once. This rearrangement joins TRBV19 to TRBJ1-6; a possible D gene is TRBD1 (6 bases). Per germline, CDR1 LNHDA and CDR2 SQIVND (reference sequence). The V end was cut by 7 bases, the J end by 8 bases, with 12 bases between. The CDR3 contains 13 residues. The CDR3 loop reads CASTQGRDSPLHF. The CDR3 DNA follows: TGTGCCAGTACACAGGGAAGGGATTCACCCCTCCACTTT. The whole variable domain, remainder taken from reference TRBV19 and TRBJ1-6, is DGGITQSPKYLFRKEGQNVTLSCEQNLNHDAMYWYRQDPGQGLRLIYYSQIVNDFQKGDIAEGYSVSREKKESFPLTVTSAQKNPTAFYLCASTQGRDSPLHFGNGTRLTVT.

This chain links TRBV18 with TRBJ2-5, with 7 bases identical to TRBD1. With V trimmed by 8 bases and J by 2 bases, 5 bases remained unmatched. Germline CDR1 reads KGHSH; CDR2 reads LQKENI. The CDR3 runs to 13 residues. The CDR3 DNA follows: TGTGCCAGCAAGGACAGGCAGCAAGAGACCCAGTACTTC. It yields the protein CASKDRQQETQYF.

Turning to this clone: Other DNA sequences in the sample encode the same CDR3. J is TRBJ1-2 and V is TRBV15, with 8 bases fitting TRBD1. The junction had 10 bases not matched to a gene; V was cut back by 4 bases and J by 3 bases. This CDR3 spans 16 amino acids. Germline values: CDR1 LNHNV, CDR2 YYDKDF (reference sequence). In DNA, the CDR3 is TGTGCCACCAGCAAATCTGCCGGGACAGGAGACTATGGCTACACCTTC. Protein: CATSKSAGTGDYGYTF. The complete variable domain, with remaining parts taken from reference TRBV15 and TRBJ1-2, reads DAMVIQNPRYQVTQFGKPVTLSCSQTLNHNVMYWYQQKSSQAPKLLFHYYDKDFNNEADTPDNFQSRRPNTSFCFLDIRSPGLGDTAMYLCATSKSAGTGDYGYTFGSGTRLTVV.

CDR3 bases: TGCAGTGCGTCCGACAGGCGCTACACCTTC. It yields the protein CSASDRRYTF. The chain uses TRBV20-1 and TRBJ1-2; the D gene is possibly TRBD1 (6 bases). V gave up 6 bases and J gave up 9 bases, with 11 bases separating them. The CDR3 is 10 amino acids. Germline V gene lookup returns CDR1 DFQATT and CDR2 SNEGSKA (reference sequence).

V is TRBV9 and J is TRBJ1-2; 9 bases line up with TRBD1. The CDR3 loop spans 16 amino acids. V was clipped by 3 bases and J by 5 bases; unmatched bases: 11. Germline V lookup: CDR1 SGDLS, CDR2 YYNGEE. DNA of the CDR3: TGTGCCAGCAGCGCCCCCCCGGGACAGGGAAAGTATGGCTACACCTTC. This translates into CASSAPPGQGKYGYTF.

The V and J genes are TRBV5-1 and TRBJ1-4, with 7 bases fitting TRBD1. CDR1 and CDR2 (germline): SGHRS, YFSETQ. The CDR3 is 14 amino acids. Trimming cost V 0 bases and J 7 bases; bases outside gene matches: 3. Here the CDR3 reads CASSLGQGAEKLFF. CDR3 nucleotide sequence: TGCGCCAGCAGCTTGGGACAGGGAGCTGAAAAACTGTTTTTT.

The chain has TRBV23-1 and TRBJ1-6; the D is unclear. TRBV23-1 is sorted into the ORF group, with uncertain function. Trimming pared 8 bases from V and 7 bases from J, leaving 18 bases between. The CDR3 runs to 15 residues. CDR3 amino acids: CASPSRVNKNSPLHF. CDR3 nucleotide sequence: TGCGCCAGCCCTTCGAGGGTGAACAAAAATTCACCCCTCCACTTT.